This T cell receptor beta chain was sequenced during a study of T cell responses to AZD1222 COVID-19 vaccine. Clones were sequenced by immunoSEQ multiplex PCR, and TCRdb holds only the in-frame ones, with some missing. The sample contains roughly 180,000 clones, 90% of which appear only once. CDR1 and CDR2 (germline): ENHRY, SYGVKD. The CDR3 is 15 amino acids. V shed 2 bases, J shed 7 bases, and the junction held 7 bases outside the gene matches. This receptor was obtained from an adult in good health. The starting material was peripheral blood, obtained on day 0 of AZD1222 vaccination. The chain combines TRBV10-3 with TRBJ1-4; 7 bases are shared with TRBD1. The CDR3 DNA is TGTGCCATCAGTGAGGGGGGGACAGCGGGTGAAAAACTGTTTTTT. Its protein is CAISEGGTAGEKLFF.